A single T cell receptor (beta chain) is shown here with its context. A second PCR, run for about 7 to 11 cycles, used a sample-barcoded 5' primer plus a J-beta primer mix. One entry per CDR3 protein, called by TCRdb with MiXCR from the 5' RACE reads. Of fewer than 900,000 distinct CDR3 sequences in the sample, 35% to 45% were seen once. The sample is drawn from a study of blood T cells in healthy people across ages. The CDR3 extends over 16 amino acids. Germline loops: CDR1 MGHRA, CDR2 YSYEKL. Trimming took 4 bases from V and 2 from J, leaving 18 bases between them. The receptor's source is a woman in her fifties or sixties in good health. The V and J genes are TRBV4-1 and TRBJ2-7; maybe TRBD2 (6 bases). Sample: blood. This chain's CDR3 is CASSPSGGMSTYEQYF. In nucleotides, the CDR3 is TGCGCCAGCAGCCCCTCAGGAGGGATGAGTACCTACGAGCAGTACTTC.